The 20 T cell receptor beta chains given below trace back to one sample, sequenced in a study of metastatic and nonmetastatic thyroid tumors. From the PCR reads, TCRdb re-called clones with MiXCR. The repertoire has tens of thousands of clones, roughly 26% of them found once; the top ten carry around 10%. Every patient underwent thyroid surgery untreated. Material for sequencing was blood. These receptors all come from a female donor with papillary thyroid cancer or a benign thyroid nodule (not recorded which). Some clones in this sample may be carry-over from other donors' samples.

This clone was seen only a few times. The V and J genes are TRBV6-2 or TRBV6-3 and TRBJ1-3, with a possible D match to TRBD1 (5 bases). The CDR3 extends over 16 amino acids. V was pared by 2 bases and J by 4 bases, with 15 bases between. Looked up from germline, CDR1 is MNHEY and CDR2 is SVGEGT. The CDR3 protein is CASSYGQGVYGNTIYF. CDR3 sequence (DNA): TGTGCCAGCAGTTACGGGCAGGGAGTCTACGGAAACACCATATATTTT.

This clone appeared a few times. The J gene is TRBJ1-4, the V gene TRBV5-5; D is possibly TRBD1 (5 bases). Deletions cut 6 bases from V and 12 bases from J, with 18 bases between. Germline V CDR1 and CDR2: SGHKS, YYEKEE (reference sequence). The CDR3 runs 13 residues. DNA of the CDR3: TGTGCCAGCAATCAGATCGGGACTTTTCAACTGTTTTTT. This sequence encodes CASNQIGTFQLFF.

Sample share makes this clone medium-sized (0.01 to 0.1%). J is TRBJ2-7 and V is TRBV30; 8 nucleotides line up with TRBD2. Trimming cost V 4 bases and J 6 bases; bases outside gene matches: 8. CDR1 is GTSNPN and CDR2 is SVGIG in the germline V gene (reference sequence). The CDR3 loop spans 13 amino acids. This chain's CDR3 is CAWTLGGGIEQYF. The CDR3 DNA is TGTGCCTGGACTCTGGGCGGGGGGATCGAGCAGTACTTC.

This clone was recorded only once. The chain links TRBV30 to TRBJ1-6; D is uncertain. Germline V lookup: CDR1 GTSNPN, CDR2 SVGIG (reference sequence). This CDR3 spans 16 amino acids. Trimming removed 1 base at V and 5 bases at J, with 15 bases between. In DNA form, the CDR3 reads TGTGCCTGGAGTGGGGCTGGGAGAGGGAATAATTCACCCCTCCACTTT. Protein sequence: CAWSGAGRGNNSPLHF.

This clone occurred a few times. V gene TRBV19 combines with J gene TRBJ2-1; D might be TRBD1 (5 bases). V lost 5 bases, J lost 5 bases, and 16 bases lay in between. Germline lookup yields CDR1 LNHDA and CDR2 SQIVND (reference sequence). This CDR3 has 15 residues. CDR3 amino acids: CASSSGQVDHNEQFF. For the CDR3, the DNA is TGTGCCAGTAGTTCAGGGCAGGTGGACCACAATGAGCAGTTCTTC.

This clone was seen ten or more times. This chain uses TRBV5-1 with TRBJ2-7; TRBD2 matches at 8 bases. Trimming removed 4 bases from V and 3 bases from J; junction bases left unmatched: 9. Germline V CDR1 and CDR2: SGHRS, YFSETQ. This CDR3 region has 15 residues. The CDR3, as DNA: TGCGCCAGCAGCGCCGATAGCGGGAAAAGCTACGAGCAGTACTTC. Its protein is CASSADSGKSYEQYF.

Within the sample, this clone is medium-sized (0.01 to 0.1%). This chain uses TRBV10-3 with TRBJ2-7, with D possibly being TRBD1 or TRBD2 (5 bases each). The germline CDR1 and CDR2 sequences are ENHRY and SYGVKD. This CDR3 is built from 13 residues. V lost 3 bases, J lost 4 bases, and 10 bases lay in between. The CDR3 loop reads CAISEVGGYEQYF. CDR3 DNA: TGTGCCATCAGTGAAGTTGGGGGTTACGAGCAGTACTTC.

This clone was counted at least ten times. The gene calls are TRBV2 and TRBJ1-5, with D unresolved. V lost 5 bases and J 1 base, leaving 12 bases between the germline ends. CDR1 is SNHLY and CDR2 is FYNNEI in the germline V gene. The CDR3 runs 15 residues. DNA of the CDR3: TGTGCCAGCAGTAAAAACTTGGTAAGCAATCAGCCCCAGCATTTT. Protein product: CASSKNLVSNQPQHF.

Of note for this clone: Relative to the germline gene, one junction end is altered; a read error may explain this. V is TRBV20-1 and J is TRBJ1-1; D perhaps matches TRBD1 (5 bases). This CDR3 spans 15 amino acids. The germline V gene encodes CDR1 DFQATT and CDR2 SNEGSKA (reference sequence). The CDR3 spells CSATDMGRGNTEAFF. The CDR3 DNA reads as TGTAGTGCTACGGACATGGGCCGCGGGAACACTGAAGCTTTCTTT.

This clone was observed a handful of times. V and J are TRBV27 and TRBJ1-3, with D possibly TRBD1 on 5 matching bases. V was cut by 7 bases and J by 3 bases, with 19 bases left in between. Germline CDR1 and CDR2: MNHEY and SMNVEV (reference sequence). This CDR3 has 16 residues. The CDR3 DNA follows: TGTGCCAGCAAGGGGACGCAAGGAGGACGTGGAAACACCATATATTTT. Its translation: CASKGTQGGRGNTIYF.

V is TRBV25-1 and J is TRBJ1-2; 10 bases align to TRBD1. The V gene's germline CDR1 is MGHDK and CDR2 SYGVNS. This CDR3 spans 15 amino acids. Trimming took 4 bases from V and 6 from J; bases not matched to a gene: 8. The CDR3 here is CASSVSPGTGDGYTF. CDR3 DNA sequence: TGTGCCAGCAGTGTATCCCCCGGGACAGGGGATGGCTACACCTTC.

The chain has TRBV20-1 and TRBJ2-7, with TRBD2 identical over 11 bases. Germline V gene sequence: CDR1 DFQATT, CDR2 SNEGSKA (reference sequence). The CDR3 is 16 amino acids. Trimming at V came to 1 base and at J to 3 bases, leaving 8 bases not matched to a gene. CDR3 protein: CSARGASGRQRYEQYF. The CDR3 DNA reads TGCAGTGCTAGAGGGGCTAGCGGGAGGCAGCGCTACGAGCAGTACTTC.

This clone was seen a few times. This chain links TRBV12-3 or TRBV12-4 with TRBJ2-7; TRBD2 matches 9 bases. Germline trimming cut 4 bases from V and 6 bases from J; bases unmatched to any gene: 7. The CDR3 runs 14 residues. DNA of the CDR3: TGTGCCAGCAGTTCGAGCGGGAGGCGTGCCGAGCAGTACTTC. It codes for CASSSSGRRAEQYF.

This clone has ten or more counts. The V call is TRBV20-1, the J call TRBJ1-1; maybe TRBD1 (5 bases). The CDR3 spans 12 residues. Trimming cost V 3 bases and J 8 bases, with 13 bases left between them. CDR1 and CDR2 (germline): DFQATT, SNEGSKA (reference sequence). The DNA for the CDR3 is TGCAGTGCTAGTCCAAGAGGGGACGAAGCTTTCTTT. It is translated as CSASPRGDEAFF.

There are a few counts of this clone. CDR3 residues: CATSEGGLEGEQYF. The CDR3 bases are TGTGCCACCAGTGAGGGTGGTCTAGAGGGCGAGCAGTACTTC. The chain recombines TRBV24-1 with TRBJ2-7, with D perhaps TRBD2 (5 bases). The V and J ends lost 4 bases and 6 bases respectively, with 15 bases between them. Germline V lookup: CDR1 KGHDR, CDR2 SFDVKD. The CDR3 extends over 14 amino acids.

This chain links TRBV3-1 with TRBJ2-7; TRBD1 is a possible D gene (6 bases). The length of the CDR3 is 15 residues. Trimming shortened V by 1 base and J by 0 bases, and 10 bases separated the two germline ends. The germline V gene encodes CDR1 LGHDT and CDR2 YNNKEL (reference sequence). This CDR3 reads CASSQGGHYSYEQYF. The DNA of the CDR3 is TGTGCCAGCAGCCAAGGGGGACATTACTCCTACGAGCAGTACTTC.

The gene calls are TRBV6-6 and TRBJ2-7; no firm D call. The V and J ends lost 2 bases and 3 bases respectively, with 11 bases between them. CDR3 length: 14 residues. The germline V gene has CDR1 MNHNY and CDR2 SVGAGI (reference sequence). Here the CDR3 DNA reads TGTGCCAGCAGTTACACCTCCAAGGGCTACGAGCAGTACTTC. It yields the protein CASSYTSKGYEQYF.

This clone was counted ten times or more. CDR3 bases: TGCAGCGTGAGGACAGAGACGGGCACAGATACGCAGTATTTT. Its translation: CSVRTETGTDTQYF. V is TRBV29-1 and J is TRBJ2-3, with D tentatively TRBD1 (6 bases). Trimming took off 6 bases at V and 1 base at J, with 14 bases between the two ends. CDR3 length equals 14 residues. Looked up from germline, CDR1 is SQVTM and CDR2 is ANQGSEA.

This clone was seen repeatedly, ten times or more. This may stem from a read error, because a much larger clone lies one nucleotide away. Other DNA sequences in this specimen translate into the identical CDR3. The chain carries TRBV6-1 and TRBJ2-7, with 8 bases lining up with TRBD1. Germline V gene data show CDR1 as MNHNS and CDR2 as SASEGT. With 10 bases clipped from V and 0 bases from J, the junction kept 8 bases outside the gene matches. The CDR3 loop spans 14 amino acids. CDR3 sequence reads: CAIFPGQDSYEQYF. The CDR3 nucleotides read TGTGCCATCTTCCCGGGACAGGACTCCTACGAGCAGTACTTC.

This clone was seen at least ten times. The chain links TRBV10-1 to TRBJ2-7; perhaps TRBD1 as D (6 bases). Germline V CDR1 and CDR2: WNHNN, SYGVQD (reference sequence). Trimming shortened V by 3 bases and J by 0 bases, and 33 bases separated the two germline ends. The CDR3 is 22 amino acids. The CDR3 DNA reads TGCGCCAGCAGTGACCTCGCTGGGGGTAGCGAAGGCTGGGACACTAGCTCCTACGAGCAGTACTTC. It specifies CASSDLAGGSEGWDTSSYEQYF.